This entry features one T cell receptor (beta chain) sequence. The data stem from a study of T cell repertoires in cytomegalovirus infection. For the study at large: Public TCR beta signatures indicated both CMV infection and matching HLA type.

From germline, CDR1 is MNHEY and CDR2 SMNVEV (reference sequence). CDR3 size: 15 residues. V dropped 3 bases and J dropped 5; count of bases not matched to a gene: 4. TCRdb redid the calling of the reads with MiXCR, one entry per CDR3 protein. In the table there are 630,000 or so distinct CDR3 sequences, approximately 24% of which are singletons. The chain is built from TRBV27 and TRBJ2-3; 11 bases agree with TRBD1. The TCR comes from a human donor in good health (CMV status not recorded). Some clones in this sample may be carry-over from other donors' samples. The sample was CD8+ T cells from PBMCs. The CDR3 region has the DNA TGTGCCAGCAGTTTGGACAGGGGGCCGGGAGATACGCAGTATTTT. Protein product: CASSLDRGPGDTQYF.